This entry lists 23 T cell receptor beta chains sequenced from one sample in a study of blood T cell repertoires in COVID-19. Assay used: immunoSEQ multiplex PCR; TCRdb lists only in-frame clones, some missing. In the table there are around 100,000 clones, about three quarters of which are singletons. Sequenced material: peripheral blood. These receptors all come from an elderly man with acute or convalescent COVID-19.

The chain couples TRBV3-1 (or the pseudogene TRBV3-2) to TRBJ1-2; possible D gene TRBD1, 6 bases. The V end lost 2 bases, the J end lost 8 bases, and 12 bases lay between the germline ends. The CDR3 covers 13 residues. Germline values: CDR1 LGHDT, CDR2 YNNKEL (reference sequence). This CDR3 is CASSQRQGWGYTF. The CDR3 DNA is TGTGCCAGCAGCCAACGGCAGGGGTGGGGCTACACCTTC.

The table lists this clone with many counts. The J gene is TRBJ2-7, the V gene TRBV9; TRBD1 aligns across 10 bases. Losses at the gene ends were 4 bases for V and 3 bases for J; bases not matched to a gene: 7. Germline loops: CDR1 SGDLS, CDR2 YYNGEE. This CDR3 is 15 amino acids long. CDR3 sequence (DNA): TGTGCCAGCAGCCCATCCGGGACAGGGGACTACGAGCAGTACTTC. This translates into CASSPSGTGDYEQYF.

This rearrangement joins TRBV6-5 to TRBJ2-5; 7 bases line up with TRBD2. The V gene's germline CDR1 is MNHEY and CDR2 SVGAGI. The CDR3 extends over 13 amino acids. The V segment lost 6 bases and the J segment 4 bases; nucleotides outside the gene matches: 5. The CDR3 sequence is CASSSGLGETQYF. The DNA of the CDR3 is TGTGCCAGCAGCTCCGGACTAGGAGAGACCCAGTACTTC.

J is TRBJ2-1 and V is TRBV6-5; TRBD2 matches at 9 bases. CDR3 length equals 13 residues. CDR1 MNHEY and CDR2 SVGAGI come from the germline V gene. V shed 2 bases and J 9 bases; nucleotides not matched to a gene: 2. CDR3 coding DNA: TGTGCCAGCAGTTACGCGGGAGGGACTGAGCAGTTCTTC. Its translation is CASSYAGGTEQFF.

The chain uses TRBV27 and TRBJ2-5; 10 bases agree with TRBD2. Trimming cost V 4 bases and J 9 bases; bases outside gene matches: 8. The CDR3 extends over 14 amino acids. Germline lookup yields CDR1 MNHEY and CDR2 SMNVEV (reference sequence). CDR3 in amino acids: CASSSGTSAGSQYF. The CDR3 bases are TGTGCCAGCAGTTCCGGGACTAGCGCGGGGTCCCAGTACTTC.

This clone was observed a few times. V usage is TRBV15 and J usage is TRBJ1-5, with TRBD1 as a possible D gene (5 bases). This CDR3 has 14 residues. Trimming stripped 0 bases from V and 7 bases from J, with 10 bases between. Germline V gene sequence: CDR1 LNHNV, CDR2 YYDKDF (reference sequence). CDR3 sequence (DNA): TGTGCCACCAGCAGAGACAGGGCGCGGCAGCCCCAGCATTTT. This sequence encodes CATSRDRARQPQHF.

This chain connects TRBV20-1 to TRBJ2-1; 13 nucleotides agree with TRBD2. CDR3 size: 17 residues. The germline gives CDR1 DFQATT, CDR2 SNEGSKA (reference sequence). The J segment lost 9 bases and the V segment lost 3 bases, leaving 14 bases of the junction unmatched. CDR3 amino acids: CSASVLAGGPSYGEQFF. The CDR3 DNA sequence: TGCAGTGCTAGTGTACTAGCGGGAGGGCCATCTTACGGTGAGCAGTTCTTC.

The rearrangement links TRBV24-1 to TRBJ2-3; 12 bases map to TRBD2. The CDR3 covers 14 residues. Germline V gene data show CDR1 as KGHDR and CDR2 as SFDVKD. V lost 10 bases to trimming and J lost 4 bases; unmatched junction nucleotides: 5. The CDR3 DNA follows: TGTGCCACTAGGACTAGCGGGAAGTCAGATACGCAGTATTTT. Protein sequence: CATRTSGKSDTQYF.

The gene calls are TRBV6-5 and TRBJ1-4, with D possibly being TRBD1 (5 bases). CDR1 MNHEY and CDR2 SVGAGI come from the germline V gene. This CDR3 comprises 15 residues. The V and J ends lost 8 bases and 1 base respectively, with 14 bases between them. In nucleotides, the CDR3 is TGTGCCAGCTCCAGGGTGATGTTAACTAATGAAAAACTGTTTTTT. Its protein product is CASSRVMLTNEKLFF.

This clone was observed a handful of times. V is TRBV5-1 and J is TRBJ2-5; TRBD1 matches at 7 bases. The CDR3 is made up of 15 amino acids. V dropped 3 bases and J dropped 1; count of bases not matched to a gene: 6. Germline V gives CDR1 SGHRS, CDR2 YFSETQ. The CDR3 DNA reads as TGCGCCAGCAGCTCAGGACAGGTGATCCAAGAGACCCAGTACTTC. It codes for CASSSGQVIQETQYF.

About this clone itself: Other nucleotide sequences from this sample produce the same CDR3. J is TRBJ1-4 and V is TRBV28; TRBD1 matches 9 bases. Germline loops: CDR1 MDHEN, CDR2 SYDVKM. CDR3 length equals 14 residues. V was clipped by 3 bases and J by 8 bases; unmatched bases: 4. The CDR3 here is CASSLGQGREKLFF. As DNA, the CDR3 is TGTGCCAGCAGTTTGGGACAGGGTAGAGAAAAACTGTTTTTT.

The V gene is TRBV4-3, the J gene TRBJ2-7; D might be TRBD2 (7 bases). The CDR3 extends over 15 amino acids. V gave up 4 bases and J gave up 7 bases, with 20 bases separating them. Germline values: CDR1 LGHNA, CDR2 YSLEER. The CDR3 loop reads CASSRGRGAVGEQYF. In DNA, the CDR3 is TGCGCCAGCAGCCGAGGACGGGGGGCAGTAGGGGAGCAGTACTTC.

This clone qualifies as large. The V call is TRBV6-2 or TRBV6-3, the J call TRBJ1-1; the D is unclear. V gave up 0 bases and J gave up 7 bases, with 6 bases separating them. Germline V CDR1 and CDR2: MNHEY, SVGEGT. The CDR3 has 12 residues. The CDR3 loop reads CASSYSTVEAFF. The CDR3 coding sequence is TGTGCCAGCAGTTACTCCACAGTTGAAGCTTTCTTT.

The rearrangement links TRBV28 to TRBJ2-5; 10 nucleotides agree with TRBD2. The germline V gene has CDR1 MDHEN and CDR2 SYDVKM. CDR3 length: 13 residues. The V gene end was trimmed by 3 bases and the J gene end by 9 bases; junction bases not matched to a gene: 4. CDR3: CASSFILAGAQYF. For the CDR3, the DNA is TGTGCCAGCAGTTTTATCCTAGCGGGGGCCCAGTACTTC.

J is TRBJ2-1 and V is TRBV21-1; TRBD2 reflects the table's D call only, with no check against the DNA. TRBV21-1 is designated a pseudogene. There are 15 residues in the CDR3. The CDR3, as DNA: TGTGCCAGCAGCAAGAGACTAGCGGGAATCAATGAGCAGTTCTTC. It translates to CASSKRLAGINEQFF.

This chain uses TRBV2 with TRBJ1-1, with 7 positions matching TRBD1. Losses at the gene ends were 6 bases for V and 4 bases for J; bases not matched to a gene: 5. This CDR3 comprises 13 residues. The V gene's germline CDR1 is SNHLY and CDR2 FYNNEI. The CDR3 here is CASSTTGRTEAFF. Written as DNA, the CDR3 is TGTGCCAGCAGCACGACAGGGCGCACTGAAGCTTTCTTT. The whole variable domain, filled in from reference TRBV2 and TRBJ1-1, reads EPEVTQTPSHQVTQMGQEVILRCVPISNHLYFYWYRQILGQKVEFLVSFYNNEISEKSEIFDDQFSVERPDGSNFTLKIRSTKLEDSAMYFCASSTTGRTEAFFGQGTRLTVV.

The chain employs TRBV3-1 (or the pseudogene TRBV3-2) and TRBJ2-7, with 8 bases aligning to TRBD2. Germline loops: CDR1 LGHDT, CDR2 YNNKEL (reference sequence). The J segment lost 5 bases and the V segment lost 3 bases, leaving 9 bases of the junction unmatched. The CDR3 has 15 residues. CDR3 nucleotides: TGTGCCAGCAGCCACCTAGGGACGGGAGGGCACGAGCAGTACTTC. It is translated as CASSHLGTGGHEQYF.

The chain has TRBV5-6 and TRBJ1-3; D unresolved. The CDR3 consists of 13 residues. Germline V CDR1 and CDR2: SGHDT, YYEEEE. The V end was cut by 4 bases, the J end by 4 bases, with 9 bases between. CDR3 sequence reads: CASSLPSGNTIYF. CDR3 in DNA: TGTGCCAGCAGCCTCCCTTCGGGAAACACCATATATTTT.

The chain recombines TRBV9 with TRBJ2-3, with 12 bases fitting TRBD2. Looked up from germline, CDR1 is SGDLS and CDR2 is YYNGEE. The CDR3 extends over 16 amino acids. Germline trimming cut 3 bases from V and 3 bases from J; bases unmatched to any gene: 5. CDR3 bases: TGTGCCAGCAGCGAAAGACTAGCGGGAGTAACAGATACGCAGTATTTT. Amino acids: CASSERLAGVTDTQYF.

About this clone: One end of the junction varies from germline; a read error may be responsible. The same CDR3 arises from other DNA sequences in this sample as well. The rearrangement joins TRBV5-6 to TRBJ2-7; D is possibly TRBD1 (8 bases). The germline V gene encodes CDR1 SGHDT and CDR2 YYEEEE. The CDR3 contains 13 residues. The CDR3 region is CASCPRQGREQYF. The CDR3 nucleotides are TGTGCCAGTTGCCCTCGACAGGGGCGGGAGCAATACTTC. The whole variable domain, filled in from reference TRBV5-6 and TRBJ2-7, reads DAGVTQSPTHLIKTRGQQVTLRCSPKSGHDTVSWYQQALGQGPQFIFQYYEEEERQRGNFPDRFSGHQFPNYSSELNVNALLLGDSALYLCASCPRQGREQYFGPGTRLTVT.

The chain has TRBV11-3 and TRBJ2-1; possible D gene TRBD2, 6 bases. Germline V gene sequence: CDR1 SGHNT, CDR2 YENEEA. The V end lost 1 base, the J end lost 5 bases, and 9 bases lay between the germline ends. The CDR3 covers 14 residues. As DNA, the CDR3 is TGTGCCAGCAGCTTAGGGGCGGGGAACAATGAGCAGTTCTTC. This codes for CASSLGAGNNEQFF.

The rearrangement uses TRBV28 and TRBJ2-7, with D possibly TRBD2 on 5 matching bases. The CDR3 contains 15 residues. CDR1 MDHEN and CDR2 SYDVKM come from the germline V gene. Trimming pared 4 bases from V and 7 bases from J, leaving 20 bases between. This CDR3 reads CASSSARTPAREQYF. As DNA, the CDR3 is TGTGCCAGCAGTTCAGCTCGGACTCCTGCGCGGGAGCAGTACTTC.

The rearrangement uses TRBV10-2 and TRBJ1-4; D not certain. V was cut by 0 bases and J by 8 bases, with 10 bases left in between. This CDR3 region has 14 residues. CDR1 and CDR2 from the germline V gene are WSHSY and SAAADI. CDR3 sequence (DNA): TGCGCCAGCAGTGAGTCTGGAGGGAGGGAAAAACTGTTTTTT. Amino acid sequence: CASSESGGREKLFF.